Listed below are T cell receptor beta chains from one sample, sequenced in a study of T cells in Graves' hyperthyroidism and ophthalmopathy. TCRdb reanalysed the multiplex PCR reads using MiXCR and keeps one entry per CDR3 protein. The sample gives hundreds of thousands of distinct CDR3 sequences, more than 12% of which show up once; under 15% is in the top ten. The sample comprised blood. These receptors all stem from a woman aged 45-65 years with Graves' ophthalmopathy. Each CDR3 is given with its conserved first and last residue. D genes are given only for firm matches. The size entry is marked missing in some rows and otherwise reads once, few, many or a size class.

D	V	size	J	DNA	CDR3
-	TRBV18	many	TRBJ2-5	TGTGCCAGCTCACCACCGATCCAGACCCAGTACTTC	CASSPPIQTQYF
-	TRBV20-1	-	TRBJ1-6	TGCAGTGCTAGCAGCAGCAACAATAATTCACCCCTCCATTTT	CSASSSNNNSPLHF
TRBD1	TRBV7-2	many	TRBJ1-1	TGTGCCAGCAGCTTAGCCTTACAGGGGGCGTACACTGAAGCTTTCTTT	CASSLALQGAYTEAFF
TRBD2	TRBV28	few	TRBJ2-1	TGTGCCAGCAGGTCCGGGACTAGTTTCAATGAGCAGTTCTTC	CASRSGTSFNEQFF
TRBD1	TRBV19	-	TRBJ1-5	TGTGCCAGTAGTATATATGGACAGGGGATCAATCAGCCCCAGCATTTT	CASSIYGQGINQPQHF
-	TRBV13	many	TRBJ1-5	TGTGCCAGCAGCTTATCAGGGCAGAGCAATCAGCCCCAGCATTTT	CASSLSGQSNQPQHF
TRBD1	TRBV9	many	TRBJ1-1	TGTGCCAGCAGCGCCGGGACAGGGAACACTGAAGCTTTCTTT	CASSAGTGNTEAFF
-	TRBV27	-	TRBJ2-7	TGTGCCAGCAGTTTATTAGACTCAGGAGAGCAGCACTTC	CASSLLDSGEQHF
TRBD1	TRBV12-3/TRBV12-4	few	TRBJ2-1	TGTGCCAGCAGCCTACCCCGGGACAGGGGGCGAAGGGCTGGCACCTACAATGAGCAGTTCTTC	CASSLPRDRGRRAGTYNEQFF
TRBD1	TRBV9	-	TRBJ2-4	TGTGCCAGCAGCGAGAGGACAGGGGGATTCATTCAGTACTTC	CASSERTGGFIQYF
TRBD2	TRBV20-1	-	TRBJ2-7	TGCAGTGCTCCCGGGACTAGCGGGAGGGCCCTCTCCTACGAGCAGTACTTC	CSAPGTSGRALSYEQYF
TRBD2	TRBV10-3	-	TRBJ2-1	TGTGCCATCAGTGGCCGGGGACTAGCGGGAGAAGAGCAGTTCTTC	CAISGRGLAGEEQFF
-	TRBV29-1	few	TRBJ2-7	TGCAGCGTCCCGGGCCCAAACTTCTACGAGCAGTACTTC	CSVPGPNFYEQYF
TRBD1	TRBV27	-	TRBJ2-2	TGTGCCAGCAGTTTAGTACAGGGGTTGACCGGGGAGCTGTTTTTT	CASSLVQGLTGELFF
-	TRBV10-3	many	TRBJ1-1	TGTGCCATCAGTGACAAGGTCTCGAACACTGAAGCTTTCTTT	CAISDKVSNTEAFF
TRBD2	TRBV2	-	TRBJ2-2	TGTGCCAGCAGTGATCCGGCTAGCGGGAGTGGAACCGGGGAGCTGTTTTTT	CASSDPASGSGTGELFF
-	TRBV4-2	-	TRBJ1-4	TGTGCCAGCAGCCAAGATGTTAGGCGATCTAATGAAAAACTGTTTTTT	CASSQDVRRSNEKLFF
TRBD2	TRBV5-1	many	TRBJ2-1	TGCGCCAGCAGCCCACTGGGACTAGCGGGAGTCACTTCCTACAATGAGCAGTTCTTC	CASSPLGLAGVTSYNEQFF
-	TRBV28	many	TRBJ2-1	TGTGCCAGCAGCCGAGACAGAATGGAGGACAATGAGCAGTTCTTC	CASSRDRMEDNEQFF
TRBD2	TRBV5-4	-	TRBJ2-2	TGTGCCAGCAGCCCCCGGAGGACTAGCGGAAGTGGGGAGCTGTTTTTT	CASSPRRTSGSGELFF
-	TRBV6-1	many	TRBJ2-7	TGTGCCAGCAGTGATCAGACAGGACCCTACGAGCAGTACTTC	CASSDQTGPYEQYF
-	TRBV7-9	many	TRBJ2-1	TGTGCCAGCAGCTACGGCCCTAACAATGAGCAGTTCTTC	CASSYGPNNEQFF
-	TRBV7-8	-	TRBJ1-4	TGTGCCAGCAGCTTAGACAGTGGAAAACTGTTTTTT	CASSLDSGKLFF
-	TRBV27	-	TRBJ2-5	TGTGCCAGCAGTTTCTGGGGGGAAGAGACCCAGTACTTC	CASSFWGEETQYF
-	TRBV28	many	TRBJ2-5	TGTGCCAGCAGTTTAACACCGGGTAATCAAGAGACCCAGTACTTC	CASSLTPGNQETQYF
TRBD1	TRBV10-3	few	TRBJ1-1	TGTGCCACCCTCCCCGGACAGGGCTGGACTGAGGCTTTCTTT	CATLPGQGWTEAFF